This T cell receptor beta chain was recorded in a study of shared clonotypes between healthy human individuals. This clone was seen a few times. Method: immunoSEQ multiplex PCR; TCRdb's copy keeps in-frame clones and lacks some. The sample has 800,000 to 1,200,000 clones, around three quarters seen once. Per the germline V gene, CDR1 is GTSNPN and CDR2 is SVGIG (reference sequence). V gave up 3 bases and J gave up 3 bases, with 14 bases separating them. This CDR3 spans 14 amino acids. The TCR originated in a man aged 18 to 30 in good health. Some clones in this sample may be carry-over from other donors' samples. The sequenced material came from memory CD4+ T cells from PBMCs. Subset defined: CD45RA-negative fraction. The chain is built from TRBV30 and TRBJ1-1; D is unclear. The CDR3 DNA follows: TGTGCCTGGAGGCACGGGCTACGGGACACTGAAGCTTTCTTT. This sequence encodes CAWRHGLRDTEAFF.